These T cell receptor beta chains were read from a single sample in a study of blood T cell repertoires in COVID-19. Assay: immunoSEQ multiplex PCR; the TCRdb copy retains only in-frame clones and omits some. The sample records tens of thousands of clones, around 90% being singletons. Sequencing was done on a sample of peripheral blood. These receptors all stem from a woman aged 80 or over with COVID-19, enrolled during active disease. Each CDR3 is given with its conserved first and last residue. A D gene is named only where the DNA matches it firmly. Expanded clones are given a class, and other clones once, few, many or no size at all.

v_gene,d_gene,abundance,j_gene,CDR3aa,CDR3nt
TRBV19,.,.,TRBJ1-5,CASSMPQGVFQPQHF,TGTGCCAGTAGTATGCCACAGGGCGTGTTTCAGCCCCAGCATTTT
TRBV6-5,.,once,TRBJ1-5,CASSYPRGPQHF,TGTGCCAGCAGTTACCCACGAGGGCCCCAGCATTTT
TRBV5-4,TRBD2,.,TRBJ2-3,CASSLAGAGDTQYF,TGTGCCAGCAGCCTAGCGGGGGCCGGGGATACGCAGTATTTT
TRBV10-3,TRBD2,.,TRBJ2-3,CAISILAGASTDTQYF,TGTGCCATCAGTATACTAGCGGGGGCTAGCACAGATACGCAGTATTTT
TRBV3-1/TRBV3-2,TRBD2,.,TRBJ2-1,CASSLFSGGYNEQFF,TGTGCCAGCAGCCTCTTTAGCGGGGGGTACAATGAGCAGTTCTTC
TRBV25-1,.,once,TRBJ2-7,CASSVGVGEQYF,TGTGCCAGCAGTGTGGGAGTAGGAGAGCAGTACTTC
TRBV2,TRBD2,.,TRBJ2-2,CASRGGRDTGELFF,TGTGCCAGCAGGGGTGGGAGGGACACCGGGGAGCTGTTTTTT
TRBV3-1/TRBV3-2,TRBD2,.,TRBJ2-6,CASTGGLQSSGANVLTF,TGTGCCAGCACGGGGGGACTTCAGAGCTCTGGGGCCAACGTCCTGACTTTC
TRBV12-3/TRBV12-4,.,.,TRBJ2-7,CASSIGAGEQYF,TGTGCCAGCAGTATTGGAGCCGGGGAGCAGTACTTC
TRBV6-4,.,.,TRBJ2-2,CASSATGNTGELFF,TGTGCCAGCAGTGCGACAGGGAACACCGGGGAGCTGTTTTTT
TRBV27,.,.,TRBJ2-7,CASSFHRGLGYEQYF,TGTGCCAGCAGTTTCCACAGGGGACTCGGCTACGAGCAGTACTTC
TRBV7-9,.,few,TRBJ2-3,CASSPTTDTQYF,TGTGCCAGCAGCCCTACCACAGATACGCAGTATTTT
TRBV25-1,TRBD1,.,TRBJ2-7,CASSIRGQGASEQYF,TGTGCCAGCAGTATAAGGGGACAGGGGGCATCCGAGCAGTACTTC
TRBV14,.,.,TRBJ2-2,CASSLLLGDTGELFF,TGTGCCAGCAGCCTGCTGTTAGGGGACACCGGGGAGCTGTTTTTT
TRBV6-5,.,.,TRBJ1-3,CASKSSGNTIYF,TGTGCCAGCAAGAGCTCTGGAAACACCATATATTTT
TRBV6-5,.,.,TRBJ1-5,CATSSVKSNQPQHF,TGTGCCACCTCCAGCGTGAAGAGCAATCAGCCCCAGCATTTT
TRBV11-2,.,.,TRBJ2-5,CASSQGQFNQETQYF,TGTGCCAGCAGCCAAGGACAGTTCAACCAAGAGACCCAGTACTTC
TRBV5-6,TRBD1,.,TRBJ1-2,CASTRGTGYGYTF,TGTGCCAGCACCCGGGGGACAGGGTATGGCTACACCTTC
TRBV5-1,TRBD1,once,TRBJ2-7,CATSTGGRAYEQYF,TGCGCCACCTCGACAGGGGGAAGGGCGTACGAGCAGTACTTC
TRBV5-4,TRBD1,.,TRBJ2-2,CASSSRDRGYTGELFF,TGTGCCAGCAGCTCCCGGGACAGGGGGTACACCGGGGAGCTGTTTTTT
TRBV15,.,.,TRBJ2-2,CATSFDRNTGELFF,TGTGCCACCAGCTTCGACAGGAACACCGGGGAGCTGTTTTTT
TRBV11-2,.,.,TRBJ2-2,CASSLDRGNTGELFF,TGTGCCAGCAGCTTAGACAGGGGGAACACCGGGGAGCTGTTTTTT
TRBV11-1,TRBD1,.,TRBJ1-1,CASSLTDRGATEAFF,TGTGCCAGCAGCTTAACGGACAGGGGCGCCACTGAAGCTTTCTTT
TRBV11-2,.,few,TRBJ2-7,CASSFGGGPYEQYF,TGTGCCAGCAGCTTTGGGGGGGGGCCCTACGAGCAGTACTTC
TRBV3-1/TRBV3-2,TRBD1,.,TRBJ1-1,CASSRRDRVGLNEAFF,TGTGCCAGCAGCCGCCGGGACAGGGTCGGCTTGAACGAAGCTTTCTTT
TRBV7-2,.,few,TRBJ2-3,CASSLLGRHTDTQYF,TGTGCCAGCAGCTTATTGGGGAGGCACACAGATACGCAGTATTTT
TRBV27,.,.,TRBJ1-2,CASSTSPVSNYGYTF,TGTGCCAGCAGTACGTCTCCGGTTTCTAACTATGGCTACACCTTC
TRBV11-2,TRBD2,.,TRBJ2-3,CASSSAGYTQYF,TGTGCCAGCAGCTCAGCGGGATATACGCAGTATTTT
TRBV30,.,.,TRBJ1-2,CAWSGDRDYGYTF,TGTGCCTGGAGTGGCGACAGAGACTATGGCTACACCTTC
TRBV6-5,.,.,TRBJ2-3,CASSYSEGTDTQYF,TGTGCCAGCAGTTACTCGGAGGGGACAGATACGCAGTATTTT
TRBV5-1,TRBD1,.,TRBJ2-2,CASRPDRDTGELFF,TGCGCCAGCAGACCTGACAGGGACACCGGGGAGCTGTTTTTT
TRBV28,TRBD1,.,TRBJ2-3,CASRKTGTTDTQYF,TGTGCCAGCAGAAAGACAGGGACCACAGATACGCAGTATTTT
TRBV20-1,.,.,TRBJ2-7,CSARRDYEQYF,TGCAGTGCTAGACGGGACTACGAGCAGTACTTC
TRBV15,.,.,TRBJ2-1,CATRRDLASSYNEQFF,TGTGCCACCAGAAGGGACTTAGCTAGCTCCTACAATGAGCAGTTCTTC
TRBV30,.,.,TRBJ1-2,CAWSASRAGYTF,TGTGCCTGGAGTGCCTCGAGAGCCGGCTACACCTTC
TRBV27,.,few,TRBJ2-5,CASRQTRNQETQYF,TGTGCCAGCAGACAAACTAGGAACCAAGAGACCCAGTACTTC
TRBV10-2,TRBD1,.,TRBJ2-3,CASRWTGGETDTQYF,TGCGCCAGCAGGTGGACAGGGGGTGAGACAGATACGCAGTATTTT
TRBV5-6,.,.,TRBJ2-7,CASSSQVYEQYF,TGTGCCAGCAGCTCACAGGTCTACGAGCAGTACTTC
TRBV5-1,.,.,TRBJ2-1,CASSLSRGGKNNEQFF,TGCGCCAGCAGCTTGTCTAGGGGGGGAAAGAACAATGAGCAGTTCTTC
TRBV3-1/TRBV3-2,.,.,TRBJ1-1,CASSQGQGNTEAFF,TGTGCCAGCAGCCAAGGCCAGGGAAACACTGAAGCTTTCTTT
TRBV30,.,.,TRBJ1-5,CAWSRRYQPQHF,TGTGCCTGGAGCCGGCGGTATCAGCCCCAGCATTTT
TRBV10-1,.,.,TRBJ2-7,CASSEGGAGWNEQYF,TGCGCCAGCAGTGAGGGTGGGGCAGGGTGGAACGAGCAGTACTTC
TRBV12-3/TRBV12-4,.,.,TRBJ2-1,CATEANEQFF,TGTGCCACCGAAGCAAATGAGCAGTTCTTC
TRBV2,.,.,TRBJ1-2,CASTDGQNYGYTF,TGTGCCAGCACCGACGGACAGAACTATGGCTACACCTTC
TRBV19,.,.,TRBJ2-2,CASSIAGLTGELFF,TGTGCCAGTAGTATTGCAGGTCTCACCGGGGAGCTGTTTTTT
TRBV6-1,TRBD1,.,TRBJ1-5,CASSEAGGGQPQHF,TGTGCCAGCAGTGAAGCAGGGGGCGGTCAGCCCCAGCATTTT
TRBV5-1,TRBD1,.,TRBJ2-5,CASSTSGTAQETQYF,TGCGCCAGCAGCACGTCCGGGACAGCGCAAGAGACCCAGTACTTC
TRBV3-1/TRBV3-2,TRBD2,few,TRBJ2-3,CASSQGTLAGEVGGTDTQYF,TGTGCCAGCAGCCAAGGTACACTAGCGGGGGAAGTTGGTGGCACAGATACGCAGTATTTT